Given below is one T cell receptor beta chain in context. TCRdb's table, derived via immunoSEQ multiplex PCR, lists solely in-frame clones and lacks some. The sample holds under 150,000 clones, approximately 92% seen once. The sample originates from a study of control samples from healthy donors and cancer patients. The germline V gene encodes CDR1 LGHDT and CDR2 YNNKEL (reference sequence). CDR3 length: 15 residues. Trimming removed 3 bases from V and 1 base from J; junction bases left unmatched: 5. The rearrangement uses TRBV3-1 (or the pseudogene TRBV3-2) and TRBJ1-1; 7 bases match TRBD1. This receptor was obtained from a woman between 45 and 60 years old with colorectal cancer. The sequenced sample was PBMCs. CDR3 in DNA: TGTGCCAGCAGCCACCGGGACAGTGGGAACACTGAAGCTTTCTTT. Translating it yields CASSHRDSGNTEAFF.